This T cell receptor (beta chain) was captured in a study of identical twins. Findings and caveats of the study: Twins' excess sharing was less marked for out-of-frame beta sequences. Cross-sectional statistical analysis, not tracking of the same donors, underpinned the conclusions.

Unique molecular identifiers were in the cDNA, with template-switch universal primer binding. TCRdb redid the calling of the 5' RACE reads with MiXCR, one entry per CDR3 protein. The table has nearly 650,000 distinct CDR3 sequences, under 8.5% seen once. This clonotype has ten or more counts. Its antigen is as yet unknown. The CDR3 has 14 residues. The germline gives CDR1 MNHEY, CDR2 SMNVEV (reference sequence). The ends lost 2 bases at V and 2 bases at J; junction bases unmatched: 3. The same data also went into a second study, on yellow fever vaccine responses in identical twins.

The rearrangement links TRBV27 to TRBJ2-7, with 7 bases lining up with TRBD2. This TCR came from a woman between 18 and 29 years old in good health. The sample taken for sequencing was PBMCs. The CDR3 is CASSLAGRAYEQYF. CDR3 nucleotides: TGTGCCAGCAGTTTAGCGGGGAGGGCCTACGAGCAGTACTTC.